This TCR beta chain originates from a study of blood T cell repertoires in COVID-19 (dated by TCRdb to 2018 to 2020). For context, the study as a whole: Samples from collaborators originated in the United States, Italy and Spain and spanned both the acute and convalescent phases of COVID-19. A freely available public database, intended as a resource for researchers studying the immune response to SARS-CoV-2, is where the repertoires were released. The dataset comprised deeply sampled blood TCRbeta repertoires from subjects exposed to, actively infected with, or recovered from COVID-19. The samples were drawn from two sources: the first 160 participants of the ongoing ImmuneRACE study, and fewer than 1,500 subjects contributed by 6 global collaborators. Where HLA class I and class II types were available, the types were taken from metadata supplied by the sample provider, not from assay-based typing. The material from the prospective study consisted of cDNA or gDNA derived from T cells, B-cell-depleted T cells, or PBMCs. The sample metadata nearly always contained a de-identified subject ID, COVID-19 status, age in years and sex.

In its sample, this clone was seen a few times. Which antigen it targets is not known. Per-base qualities were not stored, and no clone one base away is much larger. Study-wide conclusions, independent of this receptor: The amount of clinical and demographic metadata varied by source and participant and was provided uncurated.

Each collaborating institution followed its own protocols to collect whole blood in K2EDTA tubes. For TCRbeta analysis, collaborator samples were shipped as frozen whole blood, as isolated PBMCs, or as DNA extracted from either sample type. The immunoSEQ Assay, a bias-controlled multiplex PCR, was used to amplify TCRbeta CDR3 regions from genomic DNA. In the authors' own workflow: The number of nucleated cells in each sample was estimated by amplification of reference gene primers within the assay. Sequence reads were collapsed and filtered to measure the absolute abundance of every unique TCRbeta CDR3 rearrangement. For each sample, productive Simpson clonality was calculated by taking the square root of Simpson's diversity index across productive rearrangements. This is the immuneACCESS table as TCRdb keeps it, with only in-frame sequences that have V and J called. A part of the clones is gone; compared with another copy, unresolved V genes explain less than half, and the rest is unexplained. The DNA gave D and trimming, while V, J and clone size come from that table. Present in this sample are more than 200,000 clones, about 82% of which were seen just once. More than 9% of the sample is taken by the ten largest.

The CDR3 runs 15 amino acids, cysteine and phenylalanine included. The CDR3 DNA has 45 bases and is translated from base 1. The germline V gene sets CDR1 to SGHTA and CDR2 to FQGNSA. V is clipped by 1 base and J by 2 bases, and the sequence between their germline boundaries is 12 bases long. Input material: peripheral blood. This TCR was sampled from a woman older than 75 with acute or convalescent COVID-19. The chain joins TRBV7-2 to TRBJ2-7; no confident D gene assignment can be made. The DNA is as follows: TGTGCCAGCAGCTTAGAGCAGGCGACCACCTACGAGCAGTACTTC. The resulting protein is CASSLEQATTYEQYF.